This entry concerns a single TCR beta chain. Its specificity is unknown. This may be a read error, as it is one base from a much larger clone. Germline CDR1 SNHLY, CDR2 FYNNEI. CDR3 length equals 14 residues. V lost 3 bases and J 3 bases, leaving 10 bases between the germline ends. This sample is drawn from a study of molecular identifiers for immune sequencing clone quantification. Study in general: Replicate experiments divided RNA from around 20,000 or 100,000 naive CD8 cells into five parts and sequenced four. Study results and limitations: Researchers reportedly could pick up spiked Jurkat TCR RNA from one cell mixed into over 900,000 naive cells.

TCRdb independently ran MiXCR on the PCR reads; one entry per CDR3 protein. Altogether nearly 55,000 distinct CDR3 sequences are present, roughly 36% being singletons, with the ten largest covering 3% to 4%. This chain uses TRBV2 with TRBJ2-3, with unresolved D. The sequenced sample was naive CD8+ T cells from blood, with Jurkat cell RNA spiked in. Subset defined: FACS-sorted CD8+CD4-CCR7+CD45RA+ naive T cells. The receptor was derived from a human donor in good health. Some libraries in this study had Jurkat cell RNA spiked in. The CDR3 DNA is TGTGCCAGCAGTGATCTACCGGAGACAGATACGCAGTATTTT. Protein: CASSDLPETDTQYF.